This is a list of T cell receptor beta chains from one sample in a study of naive and memory T cell subsets. TCRdb itself ran the UMI-ligation and nested PCR reads through MiXCR, one entry per CDR3 protein. Here the sample spans tens of thousands of distinct CDR3 sequences, 7% being singletons. Sample: central memory CD4+ T cells from blood. These TCRs come from a human donor in good health. The CDR3 runs from the conserved cysteine through the conserved F or W. D genes are given only for firm matches. Expanded clones get a size class; other rows say once, few or many, or leave the size out.

j_call v_call clone_size d_call cdr3_nt cdr3_aa
TRBJ2-1 TRBV20-1 few TRBD2 TGCAGTGCTAGAGTCCCTAGCGGGAGGGCCCTGGAGCAGTTCTTC CSARVPSGRALEQFF
TRBJ1-5 TRBV28 many NA TGTGCCAGCAGTTTAGGAGCATATAGCAATCAGCCCCAGCATTTT CASSLGAYSNQPQHF
TRBJ1-5 TRBV7-2 many NA TGTGCCAGCAGCTTAGCACCTGGGAGCAATCAGCCCCAGCATTTT CASSLAPGSNQPQHF
TRBJ2-1 TRBV28 few TRBD2 TGTGCCAGCAATAATGCGGGGGTCTCCTACAATGAGCAGTTCTTC CASNNAGVSYNEQFF
TRBJ2-6 TRBV6-5 many NA TGTGCCAGCAGACCGGCCTTCTCTGGGGCCAACGTCCTGACTTTC CASRPAFSGANVLTF
TRBJ1-2 TRBV27 many TRBD1 TGTGCCAGCAGTCGTGGGACAGGCCTTTCCTATGGCTACACCTTC CASSRGTGLSYGYTF
TRBJ2-1 TRBV13 medium-sized NA TGTGCCAGCAGCTTGCGGAGGCCGGGCAATGAGCAGTTCTTC CASSLRRPGNEQFF
TRBJ1-4 TRBV29-1 many NA TGCAGCGTACGAACAACTAATGAAAAACTGTTTTTT CSVRTTNEKLFF
TRBJ2-1 TRBV29-1 NA NA TGCAGCGTTGAAGAAAGGCCCTCGGTTGAGCAGTTCTTC CSVEERPSVEQFF
TRBJ1-1 TRBV20-1 few NA TGCAGTGCGCCGGCGGGACCCATGAACACTGAAGCTTTCTTT CSAPAGPMNTEAFF
TRBJ2-7 TRBV28 NA TRBD1 TGTGCCAGCAGTTTATTCTCAGGGGGCTACGAGCAGTACTTC CASSLFSGGYEQYF
TRBJ2-4 TRBV11-2 many NA TGTGCCAGCAGCCCCGGACGAGGGTCGGTTGCGGCCAAAAACATTCAGTACTTC CASSPGRGSVAAKNIQYF
TRBJ2-7 TRBV28 NA NA TGTGCCAGCAGTTTGAGCTCCTACGAGCAGTACTTC CASSLSSYEQYF
TRBJ2-1 TRBV5-1 few TRBD2 TGCGCCAGCTCCGAGGATGAGGGACTACCGTACAATGAGCAGTTCTTC CASSEDEGLPYNEQFF
TRBJ1-1 TRBV20-1 many TRBD1 TGCAGTGCCCCGCGACAGGGAACGAACACTGAAGCTTTCTTT CSAPRQGTNTEAFF
TRBJ1-1 TRBV6-6 many NA TGTGCCAGCTCCTACGGGGACGGGCCTGAAGCTTTCTTT CASSYGDGPEAFF
TRBJ1-2 TRBV6-2/TRBV6-3 many NA TGTGCCAGCAGTAGACAGGAAAACTATGGCTACACCTTC CASSRQENYGYTF
TRBJ1-5 TRBV20-1 few TRBD1 TGCAGTACAGCGGGACAGTTCAATCAGCCCCAGCATTTT CSTAGQFNQPQHF
TRBJ1-5 TRBV20-1 many TRBD1 TGCAGTGCTAAATTTCTCGGACAGGGCTATAGCAATCAGCCCCAGCATTTT CSAKFLGQGYSNQPQHF
TRBJ1-1 TRBV7-3 many NA TGTGCCAGCAGCTCCACAGGGATTGGTACTGAAGCTTTCTTT CASSSTGIGTEAFF
TRBJ1-2 TRBV20-1 many NA TGCAGTGCTAGTGACGAGGTCCGCAACTATGGCTACACCTTC CSASDEVRNYGYTF
TRBJ1-2 TRBV24-1 few NA TGTGCCACCAGTGATTCTGGGACTGCCCCCTATGGCTACACCTTC CATSDSGTAPYGYTF
TRBJ1-3 TRBV20-1 few NA TGCAGTGCTAGAGGGGAACAGGGAGGATTCGGAAACACCATATATTTT CSARGEQGGFGNTIYF
TRBJ1-1 TRBV20-1 many NA TGCAGTGCTAGCGGGGAGGGCACTGAAGCTTTCTTT CSASGEGTEAFF
TRBJ1-2 TRBV6-6 NA NA TGTGCCAGCAGTTACGAGGCGCGGGGAGGCTACACCTTC CASSYEARGGYTF
TRBJ2-7 TRBV5-4 NA NA TGTGCCAGCAGCCATAAAGACCTATACGAGCAGTACTTC CASSHKDLYEQYF
TRBJ2-3 TRBV5-4 NA TRBD2 TGTGCCAGCAGCTTGGCGCCTAGCGGGGGGTCAGATACGCAGTATTTT CASSLAPSGGSDTQYF
TRBJ1-5 TRBV7-2 many NA TGTGCCAGCAGCTTAGGATTCGGGCAGAATCAGCCCCAGCATTTT CASSLGFGQNQPQHF
TRBJ2-7 TRBV7-2 many TRBD1 TGTGCCAGCAGCCATCCACAGGGGGCGAGGGAGCAGTACTTC CASSHPQGAREQYF
TRBJ2-1 TRBV5-4 many NA TGTGCCAGCAGATCAACTAGTACGGATGAGCAGTTCTTC CASRSTSTDEQFF
TRBJ2-1 TRBV7-6 NA NA TGTGCCAGCATAGCTACCACCGTGCCCAAACACTACAATGAGCAGTTCTTC CASIATTVPKHYNEQFF
TRBJ2-7 TRBV5-1 many TRBD1 TGCGCCAGCAGTCTTAACAGGGGTAGCGACGAGCAGTACTTC CASSLNRGSDEQYF
TRBJ2-7 TRBV7-2 few TRBD1 TGTGCCAGCAGCTTACGACAGGGAGAGCAGTACTTC CASSLRQGEQYF
TRBJ2-5 TRBV6-2/TRBV6-3 many TRBD2 TGTGCCAGCCGACTAGCGGGAAACCAAGAGACCCAGTACTTC CASRLAGNQETQYF
TRBJ1-5 TRBV19 NA NA TGTGCCAGTAGTCAATGGGGGGGGTTATCGGAAAAGCCCCAGCATTTT CASSQWGGLSEKPQHF
TRBJ2-5 TRBV4-2 many TRBD2 TGTGCCAGCAGCCAAGGGGGACTAGCGGGAGAGACCCAGTACTTC CASSQGGLAGETQYF
TRBJ1-1 TRBV7-9 many NA TGTGCCAGCAGTTGGGGGGCGGAAGGGGGGAACACTGAAGCTTTCTTT CASSWGAEGGNTEAFF
TRBJ2-1 TRBV12-3/TRBV12-4 few TRBD2 TGTGCCAGCAGTTTCGGCGGGGGGGCACACAATGAGCAGTTCTTC CASSFGGGAHNEQFF
TRBJ2-7 TRBV28 NA NA TGTGCCAGCAGTTTAATACTCCAGGGAAGTCGAAACTACGAGCAGTACTTC CASSLILQGSRNYEQYF
TRBJ2-1 TRBV5-6 few TRBD2 TGTGCCAGCAGCCACCCGGGGGGGGCGAATGGGAATGAGCAGTTCTTC CASSHPGGANGNEQFF
TRBJ1-1 TRBV2 few TRBD1 TGTGCCAGCAGTGAAGATATCCGGGACAGGGACACTGAAGCTTTCTTT CASSEDIRDRDTEAFF
TRBJ2-3 TRBV5-1 many NA TGCGCCAGCGAGGGGTCGGGGGCTGAAGATACGCAGTATTTT CASEGSGAEDTQYF
TRBJ1-2 TRBV12-3/TRBV12-4 NA NA TGTGCCAGCAGGGAACAGCTTAACTATGGCTACACCTTC CASREQLNYGYTF
TRBJ2-7 TRBV10-3 many NA TGTGCCATCAGTGAGGGAGCGTCGGAGGTCTCCGAGCAGTACTTC CAISEGASEVSEQYF
TRBJ2-7 TRBV7-9 few NA TGTGCCAGCAGCTTAGGGGCGGGATCCTACGAGCAGTACTTC CASSLGAGSYEQYF
TRBJ2-5 TRBV7-2 NA TRBD2 TGTGCCAGCAGCACCAACTCCGGGGGGGTCGAGACCCAGTACTTC CASSTNSGGVETQYF
TRBJ2-7 TRBV20-1 many NA TGCAGTGCTGTAAGACAGGGACTCTCCTACGAGCAGTACTTC CSAVRQGLSYEQYF
TRBJ1-3 TRBV3-1 NA NA TGTGCCAGCAGCCACTCGAATGGAAACACCATATATTTT CASSHSNGNTIYF
TRBJ2-3 TRBV7-7 NA NA TGTGCCAGCAGCTCCGGCCCCGCGGGGACATGGGGCACAGATACGCAGTATTTT CASSSGPAGTWGTDTQYF
TRBJ2-7 TRBV10-2 NA NA TGCGCCAGCAGTGGAGGGGCAGCCTACGAGCAGTACTTC CASSGGAAYEQYF
TRBJ2-1 TRBV19 NA NA TGTGCCAGTAGTATGGGGCCCGGGAGAACCTACAATGAGCAGTTCTTC CASSMGPGRTYNEQFF
TRBJ2-3 TRBV6-2/TRBV6-3 many NA TGTGCCAGCAGTTACTCGAGCCGATCTGATACGCAGTATTTT CASSYSSRSDTQYF
TRBJ2-2 TRBV6-2/TRBV6-3 NA NA TGTGCCAGCAGCCAGAGGAACACCGGGGAGCTGTTTTTT CASSQRNTGELFF
TRBJ2-7 TRBV14 few NA TGTGCCAGCAGCCCCCTGAGGGGTTCCGAGCAGTACTTC CASSPLRGSEQYF
TRBJ2-1 TRBV18 NA TRBD1 TGTGCCAGCTCACCGAGACAGAAACAGGGGACCAATGAGCAGTTCTTC CASSPRQKQGTNEQFF
TRBJ2-3 TRBV7-2 few NA TGTGCCAGCAGCTTAGCGCGGTCAGATACGCAGTATTTT CASSLARSDTQYF
TRBJ1-2 TRBV7-3 many NA TGTGCCAGCAGCTTAACGCCGGTAAAGGAGGGGGGCTACACCTTC CASSLTPVKEGGYTF